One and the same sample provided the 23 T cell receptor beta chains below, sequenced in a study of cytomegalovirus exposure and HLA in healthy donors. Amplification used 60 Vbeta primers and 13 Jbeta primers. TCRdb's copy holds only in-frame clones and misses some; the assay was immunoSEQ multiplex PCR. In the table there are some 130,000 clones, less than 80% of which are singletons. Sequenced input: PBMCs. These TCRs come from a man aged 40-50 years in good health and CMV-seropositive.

The CDR3 loop reads CASSLGTDYYGYTF. In DNA form, the CDR3 reads TGTGCCAGTAGTCTCGGGACAGACTACTATGGCTACACCTTC. This rearrangement joins TRBV19 to TRBJ1-2; 7 bases line up with TRBD1. Trimming removed 5 bases from V and 3 bases from J; junction bases left unmatched: 6. The CDR3 contains 14 residues. Germline CDR1 reads LNHDA; CDR2 reads SQIVND (reference sequence).

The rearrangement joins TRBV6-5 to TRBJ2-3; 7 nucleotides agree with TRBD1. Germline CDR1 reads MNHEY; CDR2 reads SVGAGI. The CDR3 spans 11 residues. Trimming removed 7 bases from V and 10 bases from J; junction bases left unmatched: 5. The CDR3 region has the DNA TGTGCCAGCACAGGGGGTAGCGCGCAGTATTTT. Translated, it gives CASTGGSAQYF.

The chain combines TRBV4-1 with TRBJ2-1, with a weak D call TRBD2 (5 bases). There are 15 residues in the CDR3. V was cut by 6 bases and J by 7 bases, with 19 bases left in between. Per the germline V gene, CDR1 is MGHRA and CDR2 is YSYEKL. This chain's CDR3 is CASRSSKGVDNEQFF. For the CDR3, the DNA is TGCGCCAGCAGAAGTAGCAAGGGAGTGGATAATGAGCAGTTCTTC.

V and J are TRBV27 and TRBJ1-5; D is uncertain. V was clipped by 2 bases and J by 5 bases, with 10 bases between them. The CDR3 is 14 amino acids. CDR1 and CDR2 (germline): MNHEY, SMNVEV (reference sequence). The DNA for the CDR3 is TGTGCCAGCAGTTTAAATGGAGGGTATCAGCCCCAGCATTTT. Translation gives CASSLNGGYQPQHF.

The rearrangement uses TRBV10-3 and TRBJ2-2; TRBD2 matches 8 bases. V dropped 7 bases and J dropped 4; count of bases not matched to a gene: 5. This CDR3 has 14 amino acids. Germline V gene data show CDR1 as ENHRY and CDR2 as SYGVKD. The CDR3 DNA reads TGTGCCATCACCCGCGGGGGGTTCACCGGGGAGCTGTTTTTT. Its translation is CAITRGGFTGELFF.

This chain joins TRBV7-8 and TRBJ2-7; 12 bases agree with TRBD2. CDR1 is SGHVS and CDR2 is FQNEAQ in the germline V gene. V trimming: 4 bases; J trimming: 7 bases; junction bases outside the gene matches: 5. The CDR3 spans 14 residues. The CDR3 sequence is CASSSLAGGGEQYF. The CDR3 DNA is TGTGCCAGCAGCTCACTAGCGGGGGGTGGTGAGCAGTACTTC.

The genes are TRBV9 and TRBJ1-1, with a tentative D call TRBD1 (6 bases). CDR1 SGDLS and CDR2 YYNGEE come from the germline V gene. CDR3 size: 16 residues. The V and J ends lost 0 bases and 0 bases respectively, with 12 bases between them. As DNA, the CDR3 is TGTGCCAGCAGCGTAGAACAGGGAATGCTGAACACTGAAGCTTTCTTT. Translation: CASSVEQGMLNTEAFF. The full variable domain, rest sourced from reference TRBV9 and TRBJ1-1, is DSGVTQTPKHLITATGQRVTLRCSPRSGDLSVYWYQQSLDQGLQFLIQYYNGEERAKGNILERFSAQQFPDLHSELNLSSLELGDSALYFCASSVEQGMLNTEAFFGQGTRLTVV.

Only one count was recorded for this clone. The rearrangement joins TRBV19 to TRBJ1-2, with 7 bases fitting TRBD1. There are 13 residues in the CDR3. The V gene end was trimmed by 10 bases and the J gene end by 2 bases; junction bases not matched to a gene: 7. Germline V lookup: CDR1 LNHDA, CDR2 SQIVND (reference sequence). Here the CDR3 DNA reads TGTGCCACCCAAGGACAGGCCAACTATGGCTACACCTTC. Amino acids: CATQGQANYGYTF. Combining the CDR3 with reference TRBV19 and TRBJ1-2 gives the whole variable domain DGGITQSPKYLFRKEGQNVTLSCEQNLNHDAMYWYRQDPGQGLRLIYYSQIVNDFQKGDIAEGYSVSREKKESFPLTVTSAQKNPTAFYLCATQGQANYGYTFGSGTRLTVV.

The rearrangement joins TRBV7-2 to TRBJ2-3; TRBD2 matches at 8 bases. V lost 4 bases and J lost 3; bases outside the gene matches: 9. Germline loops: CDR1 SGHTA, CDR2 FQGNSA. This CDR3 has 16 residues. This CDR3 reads CASSSRVGRATDTQYF. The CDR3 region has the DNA TGTGCCAGCAGCTCCCGAGTCGGGAGGGCGACAGATACGCAGTATTTT.

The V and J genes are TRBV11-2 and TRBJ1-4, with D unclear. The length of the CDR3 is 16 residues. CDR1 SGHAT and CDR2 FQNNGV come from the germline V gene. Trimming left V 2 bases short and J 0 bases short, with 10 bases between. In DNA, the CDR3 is TGTGCCAGCAGCTTAACGGTCGGGGCAACTAATGAAAAACTGTTTTTT. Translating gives CASSLTVGATNEKLFF.

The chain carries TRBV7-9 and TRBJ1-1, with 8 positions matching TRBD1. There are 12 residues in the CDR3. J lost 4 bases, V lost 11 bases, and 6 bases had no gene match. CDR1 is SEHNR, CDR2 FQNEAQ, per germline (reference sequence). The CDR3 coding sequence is TGTGCCGCCCAGGGGGCGAGCACTGAAGCTTTCTTT. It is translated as CAAQGASTEAFF.

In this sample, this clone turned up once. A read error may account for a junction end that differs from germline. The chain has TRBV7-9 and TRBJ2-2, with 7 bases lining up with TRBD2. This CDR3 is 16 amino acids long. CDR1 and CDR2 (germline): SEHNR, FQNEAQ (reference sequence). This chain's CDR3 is CSSSLFAGVYTGELFF. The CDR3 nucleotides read TGTTCCAGCAGCTTATTTGCGGGAGTTTACACCGGGGAGCTGTTTTTT.

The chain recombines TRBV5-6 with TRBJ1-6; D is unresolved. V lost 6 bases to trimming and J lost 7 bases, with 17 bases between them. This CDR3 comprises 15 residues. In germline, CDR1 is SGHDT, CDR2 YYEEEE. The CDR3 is CASTSGEALNSPLHF. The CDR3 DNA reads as TGTGCCAGCACCTCTGGGGAGGCGCTCAATTCACCCCTCCACTTT.

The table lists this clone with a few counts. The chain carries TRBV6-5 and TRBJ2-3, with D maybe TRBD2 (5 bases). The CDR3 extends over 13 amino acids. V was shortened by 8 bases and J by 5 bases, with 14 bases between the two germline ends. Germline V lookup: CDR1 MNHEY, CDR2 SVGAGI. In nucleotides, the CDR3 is TGTGCCAGCCACGACATAGAGGGAGATACGCAGTATTTT. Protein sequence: CASHDIEGDTQYF.

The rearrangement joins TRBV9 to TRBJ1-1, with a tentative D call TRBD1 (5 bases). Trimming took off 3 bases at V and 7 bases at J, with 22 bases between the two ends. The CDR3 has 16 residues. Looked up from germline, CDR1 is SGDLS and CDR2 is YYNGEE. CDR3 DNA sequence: TGTGCCAGCAGCGGACGGGGGGGAGAATTGTTTAGTGAAGCTTTCTTT. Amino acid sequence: CASSGRGGELFSEAFF.

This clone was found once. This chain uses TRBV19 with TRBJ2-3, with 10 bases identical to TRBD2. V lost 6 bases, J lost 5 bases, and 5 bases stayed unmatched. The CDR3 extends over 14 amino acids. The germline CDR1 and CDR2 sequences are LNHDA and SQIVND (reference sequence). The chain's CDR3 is CASRLAGVVDTQYF. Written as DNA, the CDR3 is TGTGCCAGTAGGCTAGCGGGAGTGGTAGATACGCAGTATTTT.

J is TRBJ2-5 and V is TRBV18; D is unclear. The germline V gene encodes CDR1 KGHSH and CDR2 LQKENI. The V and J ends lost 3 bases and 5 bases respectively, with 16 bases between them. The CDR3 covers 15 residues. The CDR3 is CASSPGIRVGETQYF. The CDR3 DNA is TGTGCCAGCTCACCCGGCATCCGGGTCGGGGAGACCCAGTACTTC. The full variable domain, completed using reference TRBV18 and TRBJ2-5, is NAGVMQNPRHLVRRRGQEARLRCSPMKGHSHVYWYRQLPEEGLKFMVYLQKENIIDESGMPKERFSAEFPKEGPSILRIQQVVRGDSAAYFCASSPGIRVGETQYFGPGTRLLVL.

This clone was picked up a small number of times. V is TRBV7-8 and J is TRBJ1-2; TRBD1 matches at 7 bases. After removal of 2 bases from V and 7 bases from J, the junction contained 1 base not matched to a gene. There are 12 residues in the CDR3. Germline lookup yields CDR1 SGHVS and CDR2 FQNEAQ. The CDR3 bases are TGTGCCAGCAGCTTACAGGGGGGTGGCTACACCTTC. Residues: CASSLQGGGYTF.

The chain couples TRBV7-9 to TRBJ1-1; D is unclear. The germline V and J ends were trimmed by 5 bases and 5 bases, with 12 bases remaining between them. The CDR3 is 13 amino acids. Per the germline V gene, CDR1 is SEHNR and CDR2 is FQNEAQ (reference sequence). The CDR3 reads CASSRVGRTEAFF. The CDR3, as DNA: TGTGCCAGCAGCCGGGTCGGGAGGACTGAAGCTTTCTTT.

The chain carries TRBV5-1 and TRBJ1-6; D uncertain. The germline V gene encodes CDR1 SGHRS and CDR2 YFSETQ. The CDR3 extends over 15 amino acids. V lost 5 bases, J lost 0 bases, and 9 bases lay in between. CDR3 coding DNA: TGCGCCAGCAGTCTGAGAAGCTCCTATAATTCACCCCTCCACTTT. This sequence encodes CASSLRSSYNSPLHF.

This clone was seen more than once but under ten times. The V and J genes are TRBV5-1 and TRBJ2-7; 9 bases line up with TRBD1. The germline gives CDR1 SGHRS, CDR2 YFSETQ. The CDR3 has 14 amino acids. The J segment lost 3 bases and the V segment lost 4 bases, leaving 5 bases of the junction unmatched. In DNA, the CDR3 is TGCGCCAGCAGCCCGGGACAGGGTCTCTACGAGCAGTACTTC. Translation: CASSPGQGLYEQYF.

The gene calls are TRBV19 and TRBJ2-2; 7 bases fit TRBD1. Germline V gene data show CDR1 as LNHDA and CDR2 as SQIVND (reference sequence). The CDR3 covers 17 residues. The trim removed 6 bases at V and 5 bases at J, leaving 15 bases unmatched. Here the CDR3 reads CASRGKPPGQWTGELFF. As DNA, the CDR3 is TGTGCCAGTAGGGGAAAGCCTCCGGGACAGTGGACCGGGGAGCTGTTTTTT.

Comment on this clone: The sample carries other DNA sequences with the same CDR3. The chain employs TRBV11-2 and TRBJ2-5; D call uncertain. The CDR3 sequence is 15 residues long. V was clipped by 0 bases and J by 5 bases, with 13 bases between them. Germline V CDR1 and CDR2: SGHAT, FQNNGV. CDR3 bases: TGTGCCAGCAGCTTAGAAGGATTAGCTGGGGAGACCCAGTACTTC. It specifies CASSLEGLAGETQYF. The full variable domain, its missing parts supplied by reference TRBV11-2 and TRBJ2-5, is EAGVAQSPRYKIIEKRQSVAFWCNPISGHATLYWYQQILGQGPKLLIQFQNNGVVDDSQLPKDRFSAERLKGVDSTLKIQPAKLEDSAVYLCASSLEGLAGETQYFGPGTRLLVL.